This T cell receptor (beta chain) came from a study of control samples from healthy donors and cancer patients. Some clones are missing from TCRdb's copy, which holds only in-frame ones; the method was immunoSEQ multiplex PCR. The table has roughly 29,000 clones, around nine tenths seen once. Source material: formalin-fixed, paraffin-embedded tissue. The clonotype was recovered from a female donor with melanoma.

CDR3 coding DNA: TGCGCCAGCAGTTCAAGGGCCCCTGATGAAAAACTGTTTTTT. It is translated as CASSSRAPDEKLFF. This sequence joins TRBV5-1 and TRBJ1-4; no firm D call. V was cut by 5 bases and J by 6 bases, with 14 bases left in between. The CDR3 has 14 residues. In germline, CDR1 is SGHRS, CDR2 YFSETQ.